Presented here are 10 T cell receptor beta chains from one specimen sequenced in a study of blood T cell repertoires in COVID-19. The data were produced by immunoSEQ multiplex PCR, yet TCRdb's version contains in-frame clones alone and is incomplete. The data contain hundreds of thousands of clones, about 81% of them seen just once; the ten biggest clones take up 9.5% to 15%. Specimen: peripheral blood. All receptors derive from a woman aged 60-70 years with active or convalescent COVID-19.

As DNA, the CDR3 is TGTGCCAGCCGACAGAGTTCTGAAGCTTTCTTT. It specifies CASRQSSEAFF. The rearrangement links TRBV19 to TRBJ1-1, with D maybe TRBD1 (5 bases). The CDR3 loop spans 11 amino acids. Germline values: CDR1 LNHDA, CDR2 SQIVND (reference sequence). The ends were cut back, 9 bases at V and 6 bases at J, with 11 bases in the middle.

The J gene is TRBJ1-2, the V gene TRBV6-1; a weak D match, TRBD1 (6 bases). Germline V gene sequence: CDR1 MNHNS, CDR2 SASEGT. The CDR3 is made up of 14 amino acids. The V end was cut by 1 base, the J end by 5 bases, with 11 bases between. The CDR3, as DNA: TGTGCCAGCAGTGAAGACAGGGCCTCTTATGGCTACACCTTC. Protein: CASSEDRASYGYTF.

V gene TRBV7-9 combines with J gene TRBJ2-3; D uncertain. V was shortened by 5 bases and J by 1 base, with 10 bases between the two germline ends. This CDR3 comprises 14 residues. Per the germline V gene, CDR1 is SEHNR and CDR2 is FQNEAQ (reference sequence). CDR3 in amino acids: CASSPSPGTDTQYF. DNA of the CDR3: TGTGCCAGCAGCCCTTCCCCAGGCACAGATACGCAGTATTTT.

The chain combines TRBV5-8 with TRBJ1-4; 7 bases line up with TRBD1. J gave up 8 bases and V 2 bases, and 15 bases lay outside the gene matches. Per germline, CDR1 SGHTS and CDR2 YDEGEE. The length of the CDR3 is 17 residues. The CDR3 bases are TGTGCCAGCAGCTTAGGGCAGGGGGGCATAATCGGCGAAAAACTGTTTTTT. Translating it yields CASSLGQGGIIGEKLFF.

The V call is TRBV7-2, the J call TRBJ1-5; the D is unclear. The V gene's germline CDR1 is SGHTA and CDR2 FQGNSA. Trimming took 1 base from V and 0 from J, leaving 13 bases between them. This CDR3 contains 17 residues. The DNA for the CDR3 is TGTGCCAGCAGCTTAGGTGGAGGCCAGTATAGCAATCAGCCCCAGCATTTT. This translates into CASSLGGGQYSNQPQHF.

The chain has TRBV7-9 and TRBJ1-1; 11 bases map to TRBD1. Looked up from germline, CDR1 is SEHNR and CDR2 is FQNEAQ (reference sequence). J gave up 4 bases and V 1 base, and 5 bases lay outside the gene matches. The CDR3 covers 16 residues. CDR3 loop: CASSLGSGTGGTEAFF. The CDR3 nucleotides are TGTGCCAGCAGCTTAGGGTCCGGGACAGGGGGCACTGAAGCTTTCTTT.

This rearrangement joins TRBV18 to TRBJ2-3; 8 bases align to TRBD2. The trim removed 4 bases at V and 2 bases at J, leaving 8 bases unmatched. This CDR3 region has 16 residues. The V gene's germline CDR1 is KGHSH and CDR2 LQKENI. The CDR3 sequence is CASSRQAGGYTDTQYF. Here the CDR3 DNA reads TGTGCCAGCTCACGACAGGCGGGGGGATACACAGATACGCAGTATTTT.

This chain connects TRBV19 to TRBJ1-1; D gene unclear. Germline V CDR1 and CDR2: LNHDA, SQIVND (reference sequence). Between the trimmed V and J ends, which lost 6 bases and 11 bases, there was a span of 16 bases. CDR3 length: 12 residues. The CDR3 coding sequence is TGTGCCAGTAGCCGCCCGCCTTGGCCGGCTTTCTTT. Its translation is CASSRPPWPAFF.

The count of this clone is one. The chain uses TRBV19 and TRBJ1-2; tentatively, D is TRBD1 (5 bases). V lost 6 bases, J lost 8 bases, and 22 bases lay in between. This CDR3 region has 15 residues. Looked up from germline, CDR1 is LNHDA and CDR2 is SQIVND (reference sequence). CDR3 region: CASRRKEGPGSGYTF. The CDR3 DNA reads TGTGCCAGTAGAAGGAAGGAGGGGCCCGGGTCGGGCTACACCTTC. The full variable domain, its missing parts supplied by reference TRBV19 and TRBJ1-2, is DGGITQSPKYLFRKEGQNVTLSCEQNLNHDAMYWYRQDPGQGLRLIYYSQIVNDFQKGDIAEGYSVSREKKESFPLTVTSAQKNPTAFYLCASRRKEGPGSGYTFGSGTRLTVV.

The chain combines TRBV7-3 with TRBJ2-5, with D possibly TRBD2 on 6 matching bases. The CDR3 is made up of 14 amino acids. V dropped 5 bases and J dropped 4 bases, with 14 bases sitting between them. From germline, CDR1 is SGHTA and CDR2 FQGTGA. In nucleotides, the CDR3 is TGTGCCAGCAGCCCTCACGGGGGATCAGAGACCCAGTACTTC. It specifies CASSPHGGSETQYF.